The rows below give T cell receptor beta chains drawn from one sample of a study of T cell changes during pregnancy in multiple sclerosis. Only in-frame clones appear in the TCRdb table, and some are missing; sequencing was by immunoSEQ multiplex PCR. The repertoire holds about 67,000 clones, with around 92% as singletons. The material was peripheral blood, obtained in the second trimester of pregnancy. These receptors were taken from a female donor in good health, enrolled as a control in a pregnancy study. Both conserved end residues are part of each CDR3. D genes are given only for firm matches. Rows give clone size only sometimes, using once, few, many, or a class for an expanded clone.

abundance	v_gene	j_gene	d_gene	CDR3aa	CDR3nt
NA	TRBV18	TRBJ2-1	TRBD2	CASTPTRLAHNEQFF	TGTGCCAGCACACCAACTAGACTAGCGCACAATGAGCAGTTCTTC
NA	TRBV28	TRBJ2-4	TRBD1	CASSPPGTVKNIQYF	TGTGCCAGCAGTCCTCCCGGGACAGTCAAAAACATTCAGTACTTC
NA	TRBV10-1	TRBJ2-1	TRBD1	CASSDGTGGNEQFF	TGCGCCAGCAGTGACGGGACAGGAGGCAATGAGCAGTTCTTC
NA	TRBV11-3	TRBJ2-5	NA	CASSLAPGETQYF	TGTGCCAGCAGCTTAGCTCCCGGGGAGACCCAGTACTTC
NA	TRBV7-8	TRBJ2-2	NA	CASTVRRRQTVTGELFF	TGTGCCAGCACTGTACGACGGAGGCAGACGGTCACCGGGGAGCTGTTTTTT
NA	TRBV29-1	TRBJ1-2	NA	CSVDQGGYTF	TGCAGCGTTGATCAGGGGGGCTACACCTTC
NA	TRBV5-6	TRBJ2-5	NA	CASTLLESLGEQYF	TGTGCCAGCACGCTCCTCGAGTCCCTCGGGGAGCAGTACTTC
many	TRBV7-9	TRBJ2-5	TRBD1	CASSLSGQKETQYF	TGTGCCAGCAGCTTATCGGGACAGAAAGAGACCCAGTACTTC
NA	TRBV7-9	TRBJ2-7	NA	CASSLTGDSYEQYF	TGTGCCAGCAGCTTGACAGGAGATTCCTACGAGCAGTACTTC
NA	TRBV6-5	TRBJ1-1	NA	CASSYTGNYGTEAFF	TGTGCCAGCAGTTACACAGGGAATTATGGCACTGAAGCTTTCTTT
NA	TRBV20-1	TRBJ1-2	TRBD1	CRPLRGYYTF	TGCAGGCCTCTCAGGGGGTACTACACCTTC
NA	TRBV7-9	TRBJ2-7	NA	CASSLNNVPDRFRGNEQYF	TGTGCCAGCAGCCTCAACAACGTCCCGGACAGGTTCCGGGGGAACGAGCAGTACTTC
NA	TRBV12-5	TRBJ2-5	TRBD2	CASGPAPAGEETQYF	TGTGCTAGTGGCCCCGCCCCAGCGGGGGAAGAGACCCAGTACTTC
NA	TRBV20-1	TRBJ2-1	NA	CSASVNEQFF	TGCAGTGCTAGTGTAAATGAGCAGTTCTTC
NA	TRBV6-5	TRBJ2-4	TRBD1	CASRDRANIQYF	TGTGCCAGCAGGGACAGGGCGAACATTCAGTACTTC
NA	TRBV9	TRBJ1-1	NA	CASSAGVANTEAFF	TGTGCCAGCAGCGCCGGGGTAGCGAACACTGAAGCTTTCTTT
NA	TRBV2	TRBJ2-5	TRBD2	CASSELASGGAKTQYF	TGTGCCAGCAGTGAACTAGCTAGCGGGGGGGCAAAGACCCAGTACTTC
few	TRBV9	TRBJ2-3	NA	CASSPRRVGGTDTQYF	TGTGCCAGCAGCCCCCGACGGGTCGGGGGCACAGATACGCAGTATTTT
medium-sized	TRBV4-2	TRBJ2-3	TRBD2	CASSQASAGVPDTQYF	TGTGCCAGCAGCCAAGCTTCAGCGGGAGTCCCGGATACGCAGTATTTT
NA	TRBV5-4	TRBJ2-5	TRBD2	CASSRTSGGANTETQYF	TGTGCCAGCAGCCGGACTAGCGGGGGAGCAAACACTGAGACCCAGTACTTC
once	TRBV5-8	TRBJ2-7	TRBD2	CASSSPGLAGNEQYF	TGTGCCAGCAGCTCACCGGGACTAGCGGGGAACGAGCAGTACTTC
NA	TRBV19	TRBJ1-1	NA	CATGTSMNTEAFF	TGTGCCACAGGAACATCTATGAACACTGAAGCTTTCTTT
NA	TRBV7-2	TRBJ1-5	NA	CASSFYSNQPQHF	TGTGCCAGCAGCTTCTATAGCAATCAGCCCCAGCATTTT
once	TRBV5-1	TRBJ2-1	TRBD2	CASSFRAGGSYNEQFF	TGCGCCAGCAGCTTCAGAGCGGGGGGATCCTACAATGAGCAGTTCTTC
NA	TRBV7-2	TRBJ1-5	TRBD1	CASRTGGTDQPQHF	TGTGCCAGCAGGACAGGGGGTACGGATCAGCCCCAGCATTTT